The subject of this entry is one T cell receptor beta chain. This entry is derived from a study of T cell changes during pregnancy in multiple sclerosis. Some clones are missing from TCRdb's copy, which holds only in-frame ones; the method was immunoSEQ multiplex PCR. Found here are 35,000 to 45,000 clones, approximately 90% of them singletons; the top ten hold 0.7% to 0.85%. Unmatched junction bases numbered 9, after V lost 1 base and J lost 1 base. The CDR3 is 17 residues long. The V gene's germline CDR1 is SQVTM and CDR2 ANQGSEA. The chain combines TRBV29-1 with TRBJ2-4, with TRBD2 identical over 8 bases. This clonotype was obtained from a female donor in good health, enrolled as a control in a pregnancy study. The sequenced sample was CD4+ T cells from peripheral blood mononuclear cells, obtained after pregnancy. The CDR3 DNA reads TGCAGCGTTGAAGGGGGACGGGAGGGGATGGCCAAAAACATTCAGTACTTC. It yields the protein CSVEGGREGMAKNIQYF.